The 8 T cell receptor beta chains below all came from one sample that was sequenced in a study of blood T cell repertoires in COVID-19. Sequencing used immunoSEQ multiplex PCR; TCRdb keeps in-frame clones, though not all of them. The sample contains 180,000 or so clones, 60% to 85% of which appear only once. Material for sequencing was peripheral blood. The receptor set was obtained from a woman aged 45-65 years with active or convalescent COVID-19.

The V gene is TRBV6-5, the J gene TRBJ2-7, with D unclear. The germline CDR1 and CDR2 sequences are MNHEY and SVGAGI. V was clipped by 4 bases and J by 4 bases, with 8 bases between them. This CDR3 contains 12 residues. For the CDR3, the DNA is TGTGCCAGCAGTTCCAGTCCGTACGAGCAGTACTTC. Protein product: CASSSSPYEQYF.

The J gene is TRBJ1-2, the V gene TRBV7-2, with 9 bases lining up with TRBD1. The V and J ends lost 3 bases and 7 bases, in that order; junction bases with no gene match: 9. This CDR3 is built from 15 residues. CDR1 and CDR2 (germline): SGHTA, FQGNSA. CDR3 sequence reads: CASSFRVTGGTGYTF. CDR3 DNA sequence: TGTGCCAGCAGCTTTCGGGTGACAGGGGGGACTGGCTACACCTTC.

V and J are TRBV27 and TRBJ2-5; TRBD2 might be the D (5 bases). Between the trimmed V and J ends, which lost 5 bases and 5 bases, there was a span of 24 bases. CDR3 length: 17 residues. Looked up from germline, CDR1 is MNHEY and CDR2 is SMNVEV (reference sequence). Here the CDR3 reads CASSPRTRWASWETQYF. CDR3 sequence (DNA): TGTGCCAGCAGTCCACGGACTCGATGGGCTTCGTGGGAGACCCAGTACTTC.

This clone was seen just once. The rearrangement joins TRBV27 to TRBJ1-6, with D unclear. V gave up 2 bases and J gave up 2 bases, with 7 bases separating them. The CDR3 is 15 residues long. Germline-derived CDR1 and CDR2 are MNHEY and SMNVEV (reference sequence). The CDR3 sequence is CASSLMSPYNSPLHF. CDR3 in DNA: TGTGCCAGCAGTTTAATGAGCCCCTATAATTCACCCCTCCACTTT.

The chain links TRBV19 to TRBJ1-5; a possible D gene is TRBD1 (6 bases). This CDR3 is built from 14 residues. Trimming took off 3 bases at V and 3 bases at J, with 9 bases between the two ends. Germline CDR1 is LNHDA and CDR2 is SQIVND (reference sequence). CDR3 nucleotides: TGTGCCAGTAGTATCCGGGACACCAATCAGCCCCAGCATTTT. As protein: CASSIRDTNQPQHF. The whole variable domain, filled in from reference TRBV19 and TRBJ1-5, reads DGGITQSPKYLFRKEGQNVTLSCEQNLNHDAMYWYRQDPGQGLRLIYYSQIVNDFQKGDIAEGYSVSREKKESFPLTVTSAQKNPTAFYLCASSIRDTNQPQHFGDGTRLSIL.

The chain carries TRBV25-1 and TRBJ1-1, with a tentative D call TRBD1 (6 bases). V was shortened by 2 bases and J by 8 bases, with 18 bases between the two germline ends. The length of the CDR3 is 15 residues. The V gene's germline CDR1 is MGHDK and CDR2 SYGVNS. CDR3 bases: TGTGCCAGCAGTGAAGGGGGGGCAGGGAAGCGCGAAGCTTTCTTT. Encoded protein: CASSEGGAGKREAFF.

The count of this clone is one. The chain employs TRBV7-9 and TRBJ2-1, with TRBD1 identical over 7 bases. The V gene end was trimmed by 5 bases and the J gene end by 5 bases; junction bases not matched to a gene: 12. CDR3 length: 16 residues. Germline values: CDR1 SEHNR, CDR2 FQNEAQ (reference sequence). The DNA for the CDR3 is TGTGCCAGCAGCCCAATGGGACAGTATCTTAACAATGAGCAGTTCTTC. This encodes CASSPMGQYLNNEQFF.

V usage is TRBV25-1 and J usage is TRBJ2-7, with D possibly being TRBD1 (7 bases). The CDR3 contains 14 residues. V dropped 5 bases and J dropped 4 bases, with 15 bases sitting between them. CDR1 MGHDK and CDR2 SYGVNS come from the germline V gene. The CDR3 DNA reads as TGTGCCAGCAGTAAGACAGGGAGGAGGTACGAGCAGTACTTC. This sequence encodes CASSKTGRRYEQYF.